A single sample gave rise to the 25 T cell receptor beta chains below, sequenced in a study of OX40 agonist ivuxolimab in advanced cancers. TCRdb's table, derived via immunoSEQ multiplex PCR, lists solely in-frame clones and lacks some. The sample gives roughly 56,000 clones, approximately 84% of which show up once; about 5.1% is in the top ten. The material was CD4+ or CD8+ T cells sorted from blood, obtained in a trial of the OX40 agonist ivuxolimab. These receptors came from an adult with an advanced solid tumor such as melanoma, head and neck, liver or kidney cancer.

The chain uses TRBV9 and TRBJ2-5; TRBD2 aligns across 8 bases. V was clipped by 0 bases and J by 5 bases; unmatched bases: 6. CDR3 length: 15 residues. From germline, CDR1 is SGDLS and CDR2 YYNGEE. DNA for the CDR3: TGTGCCAGCAGCGTAGTCGGACTAGCTGGGGAGACCCAGTACTTC. Its translation is CASSVVGLAGETQYF. Combining the CDR3 with reference TRBV9 and TRBJ2-5 gives the whole variable domain DSGVTQTPKHLITATGQRVTLRCSPRSGDLSVYWYQQSLDQGLQFLIQYYNGEERAKGNILERFSAQQFPDLHSELNLSSLELGDSALYFCASSVVGLAGETQYFGPGTRLLVL.

The chain employs TRBV28 and TRBJ1-1; D ambiguous. V shed 5 bases and J shed 5 bases, with 21 bases lying between them. The CDR3 sequence is 16 residues long. In germline, CDR1 is MDHEN, CDR2 SYDVKM. The CDR3 reads CASSPPGSRGETEAFF. CDR3 nucleotide sequence: TGTGCCAGCAGTCCCCCCGGGAGCCGGGGAGAAACTGAAGCTTTCTTT.

The rearrangement links TRBV19 to TRBJ2-7; 7 bases fit TRBD1. This CDR3 has 13 amino acids. Germline lookup yields CDR1 LNHDA and CDR2 SQIVND (reference sequence). J lost 0 bases, V lost 9 bases, and 5 bases had no gene match. In nucleotides, the CDR3 is TGTGCCAGCGGGACAGAAAGCTCCTACGAGCAGTACTTC. It is translated as CASGTESSYEQYF.

The rearrangement uses TRBV6-5 and TRBJ2-7; 8 bases align to TRBD1. With 7 bases clipped from V and 4 bases from J, the junction kept 9 bases outside the gene matches. Looked up from germline, CDR1 is MNHEY and CDR2 is SVGAGI. The CDR3 consists of 14 residues. Written as DNA, the CDR3 is TGTGCCAGCAAGAGGCAGGGGGCCGGTTACGAGCAGTACTTC. Protein sequence: CASKRQGAGYEQYF.

The V call is TRBV6-5, the J call TRBJ2-1; unclear D gene. V was shortened by 0 bases and J by 5 bases, with 5 bases between the two germline ends. The V gene's germline CDR1 is MNHEY and CDR2 SVGAGI. The CDR3 has 13 residues. The CDR3 loop is CASSYSRDNEQFF. CDR3 DNA sequence: TGTGCCAGCAGTTACTCCCGCGACAATGAGCAGTTCTTC.

V is TRBV27 and J is TRBJ2-5, with unresolved D. This CDR3 has 13 residues. In germline, CDR1 is MNHEY, CDR2 SMNVEV (reference sequence). Trimming removed 8 bases from V and 0 bases from J, with 10 bases in between. As DNA, the CDR3 is TGTGCCAGCGGAACTTCGTACCAAGAGACCCAGTACTTC. Protein sequence: CASGTSYQETQYF.

This clone was seen only a few times. The rearrangement uses TRBV11-2 and TRBJ2-5; either TRBD1 or TRBD2 may supply D (5 bases each). Between the trimmed V and J ends, which lost 5 bases and 2 bases, there was a span of 12 bases. The CDR3 extends over 14 amino acids. Germline V lookup: CDR1 SGHAT, CDR2 FQNNGV. The CDR3 coding sequence is TGTGCCAGCAGCGTAGCCGGGGCACAAGAGACCCAGTACTTC. It is translated as CASSVAGAQETQYF.

This rearrangement joins TRBV7-3 to TRBJ2-3; 11 nucleotides agree with TRBD2. The CDR3 is 16 residues long. The ends lost 0 bases at V and 5 bases at J; junction bases unmatched: 4. The germline V gene has CDR1 SGHTA and CDR2 FQGTGA. The CDR3 DNA reads TGTGCCAGCAGCTTAACGGGGGGACTAGCGGTAGATACGCAGTATTTT. It yields the protein CASSLTGGLAVDTQYF.

CDR3 DNA sequence: TGTGCCAGCAGGACAGGGAGGGAAGAGCAGTACTTC. Translating gives CASRTGREEQYF. J is TRBJ2-7 and V is TRBV27; the D call may be TRBD1 or TRBD2 (7 bases each). Trimming left V 6 bases short and J 7 bases short, with 13 bases between. CDR3 length equals 12 residues. Germline-derived CDR1 and CDR2 are MNHEY and SMNVEV (reference sequence).

The rearrangement links TRBV7-9 to TRBJ2-5; D perhaps matches TRBD1 (6 bases). Trimming left V 3 bases short and J 3 bases short, with 11 bases between. Looked up from germline, CDR1 is SEHNR and CDR2 is FQNEAQ (reference sequence). The CDR3 consists of 14 residues. CDR3: CASSFRGKKETQYF. CDR3 sequence (DNA): TGTGCCAGCAGCTTTAGGGGGAAAAAAGAGACCCAGTACTTC.

In its sample, this clone was seen once. The chain uses TRBV2 and TRBJ2-3; D remains ambiguous. The CDR3 is 14 residues long. Germline V lookup: CDR1 SNHLY, CDR2 FYNNEI. The V end lost 3 bases, the J end lost 6 bases, and 13 bases lay between the germline ends. As DNA, the CDR3 is TGTGCCAGCAGTGAGGTATCGCCTCGGGATACGCAGTATTTT. This codes for CASSEVSPRDTQYF.

This sequence joins TRBV18 and TRBJ2-5; D gene unclear. Trimming took 5 bases from V and 4 from J, leaving 8 bases between them. Per the germline V gene, CDR1 is KGHSH and CDR2 is LQKENI. The CDR3 runs to 12 residues. CDR3 in amino acids: CASSSITETQYF. CDR3 in DNA: TGTGCCAGCTCATCCATAACAGAGACCCAGTACTTC.

The chain employs TRBV7-2 and TRBJ2-5; TRBD2 aligns across 9 bases. There are 16 residues in the CDR3. The V segment lost 2 bases and the J segment 5 bases; nucleotides outside the gene matches: 9. The germline V gene has CDR1 SGHTA and CDR2 FQGNSA. The CDR3 DNA reads as TGTGCCAGCAGCTTATCGGGTAGCGGGAGTTGGGAGACCCAGTACTTC. Its protein is CASSLSGSGSWETQYF.

The rearrangement links TRBV7-2 to TRBJ1-1, with a possible D match to TRBD1 (6 bases). Germline V gives CDR1 SGHTA, CDR2 FQGNSA. The V and J ends lost 5 bases and 6 bases respectively, with 13 bases between them. This CDR3 has 13 amino acids. The CDR3 DNA reads as TGTGCCAGCAGCGGGAGGGGGGGCTCTGAAGCTTTCTTT. Amino acids: CASSGRGGSEAFF.

V usage is TRBV6-5 and J usage is TRBJ2-3; possible D gene TRBD1, 6 bases. CDR1 is MNHEY and CDR2 is SVGAGI in the germline V gene. Trimming took off 1 base at V and 4 bases at J, with 9 bases between the two ends. The CDR3 runs 14 residues. CDR3 amino acids: CASSYFRGADTQYF. The CDR3 DNA reads TGTGCCAGCAGTTACTTCAGGGGCGCAGATACGCAGTATTTT.

This rearrangement joins TRBV27 to TRBJ1-1; a possible D gene is TRBD1 (6 bases). Per germline, CDR1 MNHEY and CDR2 SMNVEV (reference sequence). The V gene lost 6 bases and the J gene lost 0 bases, with 14 bases spanning the gap. The CDR3 spans 15 residues. The CDR3 sequence is CASRDGTSMNTEAFF. In DNA form, the CDR3 reads TGTGCCAGCAGGGACGGGACATCCATGAACACTGAAGCTTTCTTT.

This clone was observed once. This chain joins TRBV6-6 and TRBJ2-1; the D call may be TRBD1 or TRBD2 (6 bases each). This CDR3 comprises 14 residues. Trimming pared 6 bases from V and 7 bases from J, leaving 16 bases between. CDR1 is MNHNY and CDR2 is SVGAGI in the germline V gene (reference sequence). The CDR3, as DNA: TGTGCCAGCAGCCAGAGGGGGGCAGGGAATGAGCAGTTCTTC. This codes for CASSQRGAGNEQFF.

This sequence joins TRBV7-2 and TRBJ2-2; D not certain. Trimming took off 0 bases at V and 3 bases at J, with 2 bases between the two ends. The CDR3 consists of 13 residues. Per germline, CDR1 SGHTA and CDR2 FQGNSA. Here the CDR3 reads CASSLAYTGELFF. CDR3 bases: TGTGCCAGCAGCTTAGCGTACACCGGGGAGCTGTTTTTT.

J is TRBJ2-1 and V is TRBV30, with D hard to call. CDR1 GTSNPN and CDR2 SVGIG come from the germline V gene (reference sequence). The CDR3 extends over 16 amino acids. V was pared by 0 bases and J by 0 bases, with 12 bases between. CDR3 sequence: CAWSVYRGSSYNEQFF. The CDR3 bases are TGTGCCTGGAGTGTATATCGCGGATCCTCCTACAATGAGCAGTTCTTC.

J is TRBJ2-1 and V is TRBV7-8; maybe TRBD2 (6 bases). With 7 bases removed from V and 5 bases from J, the gap between germline ends came to 15 bases. This CDR3 has 14 residues. In germline, CDR1 is SGHVS, CDR2 FQNEAQ. CDR3 sequence: CASTPGRRDNEQFF. The CDR3, as DNA: TGTGCCAGCACCCCTGGGCGGAGGGACAATGAGCAGTTCTTC.

The table lists this clone with a few counts. The same CDR3 is also encoded by other DNA sequences in this sample. The V call is TRBV6-5, the J call TRBJ1-2; TRBD1 is a possible D gene (5 bases). The V gene lost 4 bases and the J gene lost 6 bases, with 15 bases spanning the gap. This CDR3 region has 14 residues. The germline V gene encodes CDR1 MNHEY and CDR2 SVGAGI. The CDR3 DNA reads as TGTGCCAGCAGTTCCGCGGGGACGGTAGATGGCTACACCTTC. It encodes CASSSAGTVDGYTF.

In this sample, this clone turned up a few times. V and J are TRBV28 and TRBJ2-1; weak D call: TRBD1 (5 bases). There are 17 residues in the CDR3. CDR1 MDHEN and CDR2 SYDVKM come from the germline V gene. Trimming removed 7 bases at V and 2 bases at J, with 21 bases between. The CDR3 protein is CASNPILGQGTYNEQFF. The CDR3 DNA follows: TGTGCCAGCAACCCTATTCTGGGGCAGGGTACCTACAATGAGCAGTTCTTC.

The chain employs TRBV11-3 and TRBJ1-2, with 8 positions matching TRBD1. The V gene end was trimmed by 1 base and the J gene end by 5 bases; junction bases not matched to a gene: 9. This CDR3 has 16 amino acids. Germline loops: CDR1 SGHNT, CDR2 YENEEA. This CDR3 is CASSLGLDREGYGYTF. Written as DNA, the CDR3 is TGTGCCAGCAGCTTAGGACTGGACAGGGAAGGTTATGGCTACACCTTC.

The chain carries TRBV5-1 and TRBJ2-1; the match to TRBD2 covers 7 bases. The CDR3 has 17 residues. The V and J ends lost 3 bases and 3 bases, in that order; junction bases with no gene match: 12. CDR1 SGHRS and CDR2 YFSETQ come from the germline V gene. The CDR3 is CASSSGSWLAVYNEQFF. CDR3 coding DNA: TGCGCCAGCAGCTCAGGTTCGTGGCTAGCGGTCTACAATGAGCAGTTCTTC.

The count of this clone is one. The V gene is TRBV7-2, the J gene TRBJ1-6; D is uncertain. Germline loops: CDR1 SGHTA, CDR2 FQGNSA. The length of the CDR3 is 15 residues. V shed 1 base and J shed 5 bases, with 9 bases lying between them. The CDR3 is CASSLEASNNSPLHF. The CDR3, as DNA: TGTGCCAGCAGCTTAGAGGCCAGCAATAATTCACCCCTCCACTTT.